The rows below give T cell receptor beta chains drawn from one sample of a study of early stage breast cancer tumors. TCRdb's copy holds only in-frame clones and misses some; the assay was immunoSEQ multiplex PCR. The sample includes about 48,000 clones, roughly 80% of them seen just once. Sequencing was performed on blood. These receptors originate from a person in their fifties with breast cancer. Both conserved end residues are part of each CDR3. D genes are given only for firm matches. Size values are once, few and many counts, or a class for expanded clones, and some rows have none.

j_gene: TRBJ2-7; d_gene: TRBD1; abundance: .; v_gene: TRBV4-3; CDR3nt: TGCGCCAGCAGCCAAGAATCTATGACAGGGGTTGGGAAATCCTTCGAGCAGTACTTC; CDR3aa: CASSQESMTGVGKSFEQYF
j_gene: TRBJ1-2; d_gene: .; abundance: .; v_gene: TRBV10-3; CDR3nt: TGTGCCATCAGTGGCCGAGCTAACTATGGCTACACCTTC; CDR3aa: CAISGRANYGYTF
j_gene: TRBJ2-5; d_gene: .; abundance: .; v_gene: TRBV30; CDR3nt: TGTGCCTGGAAAGAGGGGCAAGAGACCCAGTACTTC; CDR3aa: CAWKEGQETQYF
j_gene: TRBJ1-3; d_gene: TRBD1; abundance: .; v_gene: TRBV30; CDR3nt: TGTGCCTGGAGTTGGGGGACAGGGGCAGGAAACACCATATATTTT; CDR3aa: CAWSWGTGAGNTIYF
j_gene: TRBJ2-1; d_gene: .; abundance: .; v_gene: TRBV11-2; CDR3nt: TGTGCCAGCAGCTTACAATTCGGGACAATGCAGTTCTTC; CDR3aa: CASSLQFGTMQFF
j_gene: TRBJ2-5; d_gene: TRBD2; abundance: few; v_gene: TRBV9; CDR3nt: TGTGCCAGCAGCGCCGGGACTAGCGGGAGGAGGGTGCAAGAGACCCAGTACTTC; CDR3aa: CASSAGTSGRRVQETQYF
j_gene: TRBJ1-4; d_gene: TRBD1; abundance: .; v_gene: TRBV28; CDR3nt: TGTGCCAGCAGCTTAACAGGGGGCGATTGGGAAAAACTGTTTTTT; CDR3aa: CASSLTGGDWEKLFF
j_gene: TRBJ1-5; d_gene: TRBD1; abundance: .; v_gene: TRBV5-6; CDR3nt: TGTGCCAGCAGCTTGGGGGACAGGGAGGCGTCTCAGCCCCAGCATTTT; CDR3aa: CASSLGDREASQPQHF
j_gene: TRBJ1-2; d_gene: TRBD1; abundance: few; v_gene: TRBV6-6; CDR3nt: TGTGCCAGCAGAACAGGGACAGGGGGCAACTATGGCTACACCTTC; CDR3aa: CASRTGTGGNYGYTF
j_gene: TRBJ2-1; d_gene: TRBD2; abundance: few; v_gene: TRBV7-2; CDR3nt: TGTGCCAGCAGCCAACTAGCGGGGGAGCAGTTCTTC; CDR3aa: CASSQLAGEQFF
j_gene: TRBJ1-5; d_gene: .; abundance: .; v_gene: TRBV15; CDR3nt: TGTGCCACCAGCAGAGCAGGGAGCAATCAGCCCCAGCATTTT; CDR3aa: CATSRAGSNQPQHF
j_gene: TRBJ1-4; d_gene: .; abundance: .; v_gene: TRBV4-3; CDR3nt: TGCGCCAGCAGCCAAGAAACAGGAAGACTGTTTTTT; CDR3aa: CASSQETGRLFF
j_gene: TRBJ2-3; d_gene: .; abundance: .; v_gene: TRBV5-1; CDR3nt: TGCGCCAGCAGCTTGGAGGGGGACAACACAGATACGCAGTATTTT; CDR3aa: CASSLEGDNTDTQYF
j_gene: TRBJ2-7; d_gene: .; abundance: once; v_gene: TRBV7-9; CDR3nt: TGTGCCAGCAGCTTAGACCTCCAGAGCCCCTACGAGCAGTACTTC; CDR3aa: CASSLDLQSPYEQYF
j_gene: TRBJ2-2; d_gene: TRBD1; abundance: few; v_gene: TRBV2; CDR3nt: TGTGCCGGAAAGGACAGGGTCAACACCGGGGAGCTGTTTTTT; CDR3aa: CAGKDRVNTGELFF
j_gene: TRBJ2-7; d_gene: TRBD1; abundance: .; v_gene: TRBV4-3; CDR3nt: TGCGCCAGCAGCCCTACTCTACCGGGACAGGGAGGAGACGAGCAGTACTTC; CDR3aa: CASSPTLPGQGGDEQYF
j_gene: TRBJ2-1; d_gene: .; abundance: .; v_gene: TRBV11-2; CDR3nt: TGTGCCAGCAGCTTAGAGCCGAGTCCCTACAATGAGCAGTTCTTC; CDR3aa: CASSLEPSPYNEQFF
j_gene: TRBJ2-2; d_gene: TRBD2; abundance: .; v_gene: TRBV9; CDR3nt: TGTGCCAGCAGCACCGGACTAGCCTACACCGGGGAGCTGTTTTTT; CDR3aa: CASSTGLAYTGELFF
j_gene: TRBJ1-2; d_gene: .; abundance: .; v_gene: TRBV15; CDR3nt: TGTGCCACCAGCAGCATGGGATTGACCGCTTTTAACTATGGCTACACCTTC; CDR3aa: CATSSMGLTAFNYGYTF
j_gene: TRBJ2-1; d_gene: .; abundance: few; v_gene: TRBV14; CDR3nt: TGTGCCAGCAGCCCATACAGTGTTCCATACAATGAGCAGTTCTTC; CDR3aa: CASSPYSVPYNEQFF
j_gene: TRBJ1-1; d_gene: .; abundance: .; v_gene: TRBV9; CDR3nt: TGTGCCAGCAGCGTCCAGGTCGTGGCCACTGAAGCTTTCTTT; CDR3aa: CASSVQVVATEAFF
j_gene: TRBJ2-2; d_gene: .; abundance: .; v_gene: TRBV19; CDR3nt: TGTGCCAGTAGTATCGCCAGGGACACCGGATACACCGGGGAGCTGTTTTTT; CDR3aa: CASSIARDTGYTGELFF
j_gene: TRBJ2-5; d_gene: TRBD1; abundance: few; v_gene: TRBV28; CDR3nt: TGTGCCAGCAGTTTCCCTCCCTCAGGGGGCCGGGAGACCCAGTACTTC; CDR3aa: CASSFPPSGGRETQYF
j_gene: TRBJ2-3; d_gene: .; abundance: .; v_gene: TRBV4-3; CDR3nt: TGCGCCAGCTCCGGGGGATACACAGATACGCAGTATTTT; CDR3aa: CASSGGYTDTQYF
j_gene: TRBJ1-4; d_gene: .; abundance: .; v_gene: TRBV5-1; CDR3nt: TGCGCCAGCAGCTTGGGGCAGGGTCAAGGAGGAGCAACTAATGAAAAACTGTTTTTT; CDR3aa: CASSLGQGQGGATNEKLFF
j_gene: TRBJ2-2; d_gene: .; abundance: .; v_gene: TRBV19; CDR3nt: TGTGCCAGTCGACCCCAAAACACCGGGGAGCTGTTTTTT; CDR3aa: CASRPQNTGELFF
j_gene: TRBJ1-4; d_gene: .; abundance: .; v_gene: TRBV6-4; CDR3nt: TGTGCCAGCAGTGAGCGAGCGGGGTTCCAACGGGCAACTAATGAAAAACTGTTTTTT; CDR3aa: CASSERAGFQRATNEKLFF
j_gene: TRBJ2-1; d_gene: .; abundance: .; v_gene: TRBV11-2; CDR3nt: TGTGCCAGCAGCTTAGAGGCCAGTTGGATTGGCAGGGATAATGAGCAGTTCTTC; CDR3aa: CASSLEASWIGRDNEQFF
j_gene: TRBJ2-4; d_gene: .; abundance: few; v_gene: TRBV5-1; CDR3nt: TGCGCCAGCAGCTTGGATGGTGCCGGTGGAAACATTCAGTACTTC; CDR3aa: CASSLDGAGGNIQYF
j_gene: TRBJ2-5; d_gene: .; abundance: .; v_gene: TRBV2; CDR3nt: TGTGCCAGCGAGGCGGAGACCCAGTACTTC; CDR3aa: CASEAETQYF
j_gene: TRBJ2-7; d_gene: .; abundance: .; v_gene: TRBV7-2; CDR3nt: TGTGCCAGCAGCTTATGGCAGGGGAGCTCCTACGAGCAGTACTTC; CDR3aa: CASSLWQGSSYEQYF
j_gene: TRBJ2-3; d_gene: TRBD2; abundance: .; v_gene: TRBV6-4; CDR3nt: TGTGCCAGCAGTGACGAGACTAGCGGGGGCCCAGATACGCAGTATTTT; CDR3aa: CASSDETSGGPDTQYF
j_gene: TRBJ2-7; d_gene: .; abundance: .; v_gene: TRBV15; CDR3nt: TGTGCCACCAGCAGAGATGTGGGGAACTACGAGCAGTACTTC; CDR3aa: CATSRDVGNYEQYF
j_gene: TRBJ2-7; d_gene: .; abundance: .; v_gene: TRBV21-1; CDR3nt: TGTGCCAGCCCGAGGACAGCCCTTTTCTCCTACGAGCAGTACTTC; CDR3aa: CASPRTALFSYEQYF
j_gene: TRBJ2-3; d_gene: TRBD1; abundance: .; v_gene: TRBV27; CDR3nt: TGTGCCAGCAGTTTATCAGGGACAGGAGCCTTCTTCGGCACAGATACGCAGTATTTT; CDR3aa: CASSLSGTGAFFGTDTQYF
j_gene: TRBJ2-1; d_gene: .; abundance: .; v_gene: TRBV2; CDR3nt: TGTGCCAGCAAGGAGAGGGGGGGGGCCTACAATGAGCAGTTCTTC; CDR3aa: CASKERGGAYNEQFF
j_gene: TRBJ2-7; d_gene: TRBD1; abundance: .; v_gene: TRBV4-3; CDR3nt: TGCGCCAGCAGCCAAGATTTGGGTTCTTGGGGGACAGACTACGAGCAGTACTTC; CDR3aa: CASSQDLGSWGTDYEQYF
j_gene: TRBJ2-1; d_gene: TRBD1; abundance: .; v_gene: TRBV4-3; CDR3nt: TGCGCCAGCAGCCAAGAGAGGACAGGGGTTTACAATGAGCAGTTCTTC; CDR3aa: CASSQERTGVYNEQFF
j_gene: TRBJ2-1; d_gene: .; abundance: .; v_gene: TRBV5-5; CDR3nt: TGTGCCAGCAGCTTGGACTGGAAGAATGAGCAGTTCTTC; CDR3aa: CASSLDWKNEQFF
j_gene: TRBJ2-7; d_gene: .; abundance: .; v_gene: TRBV4-3; CDR3nt: TGCGCCAGCAGCCAAGATGTGGTAAAGCCGCGGTACTTC; CDR3aa: CASSQDVVKPRYF
j_gene: TRBJ1-1; d_gene: .; abundance: .; v_gene: TRBV11-2; CDR3nt: TGTGCCAGCAGCTTAGTCGGGGGGACCAGGGAAGCTTTCTTT; CDR3aa: CASSLVGGTREAFF
j_gene: TRBJ1-5; d_gene: .; abundance: .; v_gene: TRBV6-5; CDR3nt: TGTGCCAGCACCATAACTGACAGAAATCAGCCCCAGCATTTT; CDR3aa: CASTITDRNQPQHF
j_gene: TRBJ2-1; d_gene: TRBD1; abundance: .; v_gene: TRBV9; CDR3nt: TGTGCCAGCAGCCCCGGGATTGGACAGGGTTGGAATGAGCAGTTCTTC; CDR3aa: CASSPGIGQGWNEQFF
j_gene: TRBJ1-1; d_gene: .; abundance: .; v_gene: TRBV4-1; CDR3nt: TGCGCCAGCAGCCAAGATCTATATAATAGTGGGCACACTGAAGCTTTCTTT; CDR3aa: CASSQDLYNSGHTEAFF
j_gene: TRBJ2-1; d_gene: .; abundance: .; v_gene: TRBV5-8; CDR3nt: TGTGCCAGCAGCTTGGTAGGGGGTGGCCTCTCCTACAATGAGCAGTTCTTC; CDR3aa: CASSLVGGGLSYNEQFF
j_gene: TRBJ1-1; d_gene: .; abundance: .; v_gene: TRBV7-2; CDR3nt: TGTGCCAGCAGCTTGCAGGAGCACACTGAAGCTTTCTTT; CDR3aa: CASSLQEHTEAFF
j_gene: TRBJ1-1; d_gene: .; abundance: .; v_gene: TRBV16; CDR3nt: TGTGCCAGCAGCCAATTCCATACGGGGGCCGGCACTGAAGCTTTCTTT; CDR3aa: CASSQFHTGAGTEAFF
j_gene: TRBJ2-1; d_gene: .; abundance: once; v_gene: TRBV6-6; CDR3nt: TGTGCCAGCAGTTACGGGCGACCAAGCTCCTACAATGAGCAGTTCTTC; CDR3aa: CASSYGRPSSYNEQFF
j_gene: TRBJ2-5; d_gene: .; abundance: .; v_gene: TRBV7-7; CDR3nt: TGTGCTAGCAGCTTTGGGGTGGGGGAGACCCAGTACTTC; CDR3aa: CASSFGVGETQYF
j_gene: TRBJ1-5; d_gene: .; abundance: .; v_gene: TRBV27; CDR3nt: TGTGCCAGCAGTTTAGAGGGGCTCAATCAGCCCCAGCATTTT; CDR3aa: CASSLEGLNQPQHF
j_gene: TRBJ2-6; d_gene: .; abundance: .; v_gene: TRBV6-5; CDR3nt: TGCGCAGTGGGGGCCAGGGCGGGGGCCAACGTCCTGACTTTC; CDR3aa: CAVGARAGANVLTF
j_gene: TRBJ2-3; d_gene: TRBD2; abundance: .; v_gene: TRBV7-9; CDR3nt: TGTGCCAGCAGCCAGGGACTAGCGGCAGATACGCAGTATTTT; CDR3aa: CASSQGLAADTQYF
j_gene: TRBJ1-3; d_gene: .; abundance: .; v_gene: TRBV6-5; CDR3nt: TGTGCCAGCAGTCCCCTTGGGCAGGGTTCGGACACCATATATTTT; CDR3aa: CASSPLGQGSDTIYF
j_gene: TRBJ1-5; d_gene: .; abundance: .; v_gene: TRBV28; CDR3nt: TGTGCCAGCAGGATCCAACAGGGAGGCAATCAGCCCCAGCATTTT; CDR3aa: CASRIQQGGNQPQHF